This TCR beta chain appears in the sequencing data of a study of blood T cell repertoires in COVID-19. Participants came from some 26 US areas, aged about 18 to 89 years. Membership in each cohort depended on participant-reported clinical history. Germline loops: CDR1 SGHNT, CDR2 YYREEE (reference sequence). The CDR3 covers 13 residues. Trimming pared 4 bases from V and 1 base from J, leaving 9 bases between. Source study methods: Cell counts per sample came from amplifying reference gene primers. Clones were sequenced by immunoSEQ multiplex PCR, and TCRdb holds only the in-frame ones, with some missing. V and J calls and clone size are given by that table; D and trimming were obtained from the DNA. This sample has about 260,000 clones, with about nine tenths found just once.

This sequence originates from a woman aged 40 to 55 with acute COVID-19. Sequencing was carried out using PBMCs or T cells enriched from blood (not recorded which). The chain combines TRBV5-4 with TRBJ2-7, with D perhaps matching TRBD1 (7 bases). CDR3 region: CASSAGQSYEQYV. Here the CDR3 DNA reads TGTGCCAGCAGCGCGGGACAGTCCTACGAGCAGTACGTC.